Following are 10 T cell receptor beta chains from one sample sequenced in a study of blood T cell repertoires in COVID-19. The assay was immunoSEQ multiplex PCR, and TCRdb's table has in-frame clones only and misses some. This table has 310,000 or so clones, around 90% appearing once. Sequenced: PBMCs or T cells enriched from blood (not recorded which). Source of these receptors: a woman younger than 30 who had recovered from COVID-19.

This chain connects TRBV5-8 to TRBJ1-3, with D possibly TRBD1 on 5 matching bases. Looked up from germline, CDR1 is SGHTS and CDR2 is YDEGEE. Trimming took off 1 base at V and 8 bases at J, with 19 bases between the two ends. This CDR3 contains 16 residues. CDR3 sequence reads: CASSLTGSALDDTIYF. CDR3 bases: TGTGCCAGCAGCTTGACAGGTTCCGCTCTGGACGACACCATATATTTT.

The chain has TRBV7-2 and TRBJ2-7; unclear D gene. The V end lost 1 base, the J end lost 5 bases, and 9 bases lay between the germline ends. The CDR3 loop spans 13 amino acids. Germline CDR1 SGHTA, CDR2 FQGNSA. The CDR3 reads CASSLEAEDEQYF. CDR3 bases: TGTGCCAGCAGCTTAGAGGCAGAGGACGAGCAGTACTTC.

The chain employs TRBV5-1 and TRBJ2-7, with 9 bases lining up with TRBD2. The trim removed 4 bases at V and 2 bases at J, leaving 10 bases unmatched. Germline lookup yields CDR1 SGHRS and CDR2 YFSETQ. This CDR3 has 16 amino acids. CDR3 DNA sequence: TGCGCCAGCAGCCCGCCCGGAGCGGGGGGACCCTACGAGCAGTACTTC. Its protein product is CASSPPGAGGPYEQYF.

This clone occurred a few times. The chain is built from TRBV2 and TRBJ1-3; D might be TRBD1 (6 bases). Trimming left V 6 bases short and J 0 bases short, with 12 bases between. Germline lookup yields CDR1 SNHLY and CDR2 FYNNEI. The CDR3 sequence is 15 residues long. CDR3 DNA: TGTGCCAGCAGCCTCCAGGGGTACTCTGGAAACACCATATATTTT. It encodes CASSLQGYSGNTIYF.

The chain employs TRBV5-8 and TRBJ1-1; D not certain. There are 16 residues in the CDR3. Germline V CDR1 and CDR2: SGHTS, YDEGEE. V was shortened by 0 bases and J by 6 bases, with 18 bases between the two germline ends. CDR3 nucleotides: TGTGCCAGCAGCTTGGTATATCGGGCCGGAGGGTCTGAAGCTTTCTTT. Protein: CASSLVYRAGGSEAFF.

The chain has TRBV6-2 or TRBV6-3 and TRBJ2-3, with 8 bases fitting TRBD2. V gave up 2 bases and J gave up 4 bases; unmatched junction bases: 11. Germline V lookup: CDR1 MNHEY, CDR2 SVGEGT. The CDR3 extends over 17 amino acids. Here the CDR3 reads CASSYASRGGLPDTQYF. In DNA, the CDR3 is TGTGCCAGCAGTTACGCGTCCCGGGGGGGGCTTCCAGATACGCAGTATTTT.

The sample holds one count of this clone. The rearrangement uses TRBV6-2 or TRBV6-3 and TRBJ2-2; a weak D match, TRBD1 (5 bases). Trimming left V 5 bases short and J 9 bases short, with 13 bases between. Germline-derived CDR1 and CDR2 are MNHEY and SVGEGT. The CDR3 totals 13 residues. This chain's CDR3 is CASSQTVVRELFF. The CDR3 DNA is TGTGCCAGCAGTCAGACAGTTGTGCGGGAGCTGTTTTTT.

This chain connects TRBV7-2 to TRBJ2-5; TRBD2 agrees at 9 bases. The CDR3 totals 16 residues. Trimming took 10 bases from V and 4 from J; bases not matched to a gene: 16. CDR1 SGHTA and CDR2 FQGNSA come from the germline V gene. The CDR3 coding sequence is TGTGCCATCACCCCGGGGGGCGGGGGGGCCGGAGAGACCCAGTACTTC. Its protein is CAITPGGGGAGETQYF.

This chain links TRBV6-2 or TRBV6-3 with TRBJ1-2; maybe TRBD1 (6 bases). This CDR3 is built from 15 residues. Germline loops: CDR1 MNHEY, CDR2 SVGEGT. Deletions cut 0 bases from V and 7 bases from J, with 15 bases between. The CDR3 region is CASSYSPEPGVGYTF. DNA for the CDR3: TGTGCCAGCAGTTACTCTCCGGAGCCAGGGGTTGGCTACACCTTC.

This clone was seen only a few times. The V call is TRBV19, the J call TRBJ1-1, with D unclear. Germline V CDR1 and CDR2: LNHDA, SQIVND (reference sequence). The CDR3 sequence is 14 residues long. Trimming pared 0 bases from V and 2 bases from J, leaving 7 bases between. CDR3 protein: CASSIDSRNTEAFF. The DNA of the CDR3 is TGTGCCAGTAGTATAGACTCGCGTAACACTGAAGCTTTCTTT. Full variable domain (rest looked up from reference TRBV19 and TRBJ1-1): DGGITQSPKYLFRKEGQNVTLSCEQNLNHDAMYWYRQDPGQGLRLIYYSQIVNDFQKGDIAEGYSVSREKKESFPLTVTSAQKNPTAFYLCASSIDSRNTEAFFGQGTRLTVV.